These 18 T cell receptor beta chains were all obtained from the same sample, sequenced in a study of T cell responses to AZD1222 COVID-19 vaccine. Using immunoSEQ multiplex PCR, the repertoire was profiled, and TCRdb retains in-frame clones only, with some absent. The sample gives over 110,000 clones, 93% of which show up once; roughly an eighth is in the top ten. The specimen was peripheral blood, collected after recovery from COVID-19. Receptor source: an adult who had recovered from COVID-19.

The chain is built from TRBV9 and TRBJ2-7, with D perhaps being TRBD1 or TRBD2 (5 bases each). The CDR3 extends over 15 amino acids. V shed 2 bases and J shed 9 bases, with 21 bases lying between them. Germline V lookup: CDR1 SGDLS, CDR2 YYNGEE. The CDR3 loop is CASSVGTDGTFRQYF. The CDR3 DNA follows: TGTGCCAGCAGCGTCGGGACCGACGGAACCTTTCGGCAGTACTTC.

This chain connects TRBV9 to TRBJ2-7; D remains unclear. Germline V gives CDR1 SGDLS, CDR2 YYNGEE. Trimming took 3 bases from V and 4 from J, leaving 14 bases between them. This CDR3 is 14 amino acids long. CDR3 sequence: CASSASASPYEQYF. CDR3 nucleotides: TGTGCCAGCAGCGCCTCGGCCTCCCCGTACGAGCAGTACTTC.

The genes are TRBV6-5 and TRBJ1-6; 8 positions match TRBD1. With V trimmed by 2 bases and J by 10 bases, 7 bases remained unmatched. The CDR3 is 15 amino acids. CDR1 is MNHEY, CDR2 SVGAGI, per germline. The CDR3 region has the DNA TGTGCCAGCAGTTACAGGACAGGGTTGGACTCACCCCTCCACTTT. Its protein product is CASSYRTGLDSPLHF.

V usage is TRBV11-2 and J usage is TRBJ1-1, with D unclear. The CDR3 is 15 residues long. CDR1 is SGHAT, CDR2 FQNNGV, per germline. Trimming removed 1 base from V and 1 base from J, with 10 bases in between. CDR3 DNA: TGTGCCAGCAGCTTAGCTGGGAGAAGGAACACTGAAGCTTTCTTT. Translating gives CASSLAGRRNTEAFF.

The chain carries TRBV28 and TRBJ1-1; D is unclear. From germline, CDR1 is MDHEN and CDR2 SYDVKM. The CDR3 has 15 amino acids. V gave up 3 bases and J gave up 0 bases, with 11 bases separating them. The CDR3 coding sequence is TGTGCCAGCAGTTTGCGGAGAGTTTTGAACACTGAAGCTTTCTTT. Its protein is CASSLRRVLNTEAFF.

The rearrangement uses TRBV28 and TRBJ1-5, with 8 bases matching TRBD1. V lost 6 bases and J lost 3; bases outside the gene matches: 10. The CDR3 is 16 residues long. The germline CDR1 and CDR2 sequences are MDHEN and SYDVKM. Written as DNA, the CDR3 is TGTGCCAGCAGACGTTCCGGGACAGGTCCCAATCAGCCCCAGCATTTT. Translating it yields CASRRSGTGPNQPQHF.

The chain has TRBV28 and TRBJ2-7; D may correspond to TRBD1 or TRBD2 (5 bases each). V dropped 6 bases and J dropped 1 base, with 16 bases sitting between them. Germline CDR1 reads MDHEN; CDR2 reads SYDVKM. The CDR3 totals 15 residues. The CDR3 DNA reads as TGTGCCAGCAGCCGACACCCGGGGACGTCCTACGAGCAGTACTTC. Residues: CASSRHPGTSYEQYF. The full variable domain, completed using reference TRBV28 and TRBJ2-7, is DVKVTQSSRYLVKRTGEKVFLECVQDMDHENMFWYRQDPGLGLRLIYFSYDVKMKEKGDIPEGYSVSREKKERFSLILESASTNQTSMYLCASSRHPGTSYEQYFGPGTRLTVT.

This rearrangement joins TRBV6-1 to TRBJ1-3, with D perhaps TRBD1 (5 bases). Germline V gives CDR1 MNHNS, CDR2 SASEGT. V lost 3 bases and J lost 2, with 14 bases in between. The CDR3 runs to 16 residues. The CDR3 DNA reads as TGTGCCAGCAGTGATCTCAGGGTGGGAGCTGGAAACACCATATATTTT. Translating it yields CASSDLRVGAGNTIYF.

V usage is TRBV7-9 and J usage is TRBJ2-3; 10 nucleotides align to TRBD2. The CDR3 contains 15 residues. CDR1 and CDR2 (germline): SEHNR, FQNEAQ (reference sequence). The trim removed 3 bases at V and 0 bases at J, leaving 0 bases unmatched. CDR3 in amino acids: CASSLTSGSTDTQYF. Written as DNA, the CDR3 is TGTGCCAGCAGCTTGACTAGCGGGAGCACAGATACGCAGTATTTT.

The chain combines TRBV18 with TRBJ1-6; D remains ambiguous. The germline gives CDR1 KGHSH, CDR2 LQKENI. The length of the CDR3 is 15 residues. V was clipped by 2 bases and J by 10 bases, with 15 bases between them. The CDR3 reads CASSPESGGRSPLHF. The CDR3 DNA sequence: TGTGCCAGCTCACCAGAGTCGGGAGGGCGGTCACCCCTCCACTTT.

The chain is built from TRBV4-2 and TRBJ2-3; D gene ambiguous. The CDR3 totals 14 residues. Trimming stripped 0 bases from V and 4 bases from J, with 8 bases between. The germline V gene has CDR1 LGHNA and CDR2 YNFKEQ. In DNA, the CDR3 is TGTGCCAGCAGCCAAGATCTCGTGCCAGATACGCAGTATTTT. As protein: CASSQDLVPDTQYF.

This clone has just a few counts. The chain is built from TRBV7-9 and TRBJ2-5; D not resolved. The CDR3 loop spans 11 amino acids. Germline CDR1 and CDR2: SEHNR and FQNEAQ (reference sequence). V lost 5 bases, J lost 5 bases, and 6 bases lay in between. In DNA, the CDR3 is TGTGCCAGCAGCCGCTATGAGACCCAGTACTTC. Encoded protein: CASSRYETQYF.

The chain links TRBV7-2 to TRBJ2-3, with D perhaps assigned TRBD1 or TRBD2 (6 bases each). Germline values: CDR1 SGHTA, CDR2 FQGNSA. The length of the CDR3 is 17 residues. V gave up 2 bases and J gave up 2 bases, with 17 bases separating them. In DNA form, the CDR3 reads TGTGCCAGCAGCTTAAGGGGGGCCACTAGCCCCACAGATACGCAGTATTTT. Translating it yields CASSLRGATSPTDTQYF.

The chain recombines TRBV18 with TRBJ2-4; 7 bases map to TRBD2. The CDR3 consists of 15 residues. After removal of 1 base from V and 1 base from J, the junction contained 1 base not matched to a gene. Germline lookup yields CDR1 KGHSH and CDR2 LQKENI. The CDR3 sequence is CASSPREGAKNIQYF. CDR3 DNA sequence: TGTGCCAGCTCACCACGGGAGGGGGCCAAAAACATTCAGTACTTC.

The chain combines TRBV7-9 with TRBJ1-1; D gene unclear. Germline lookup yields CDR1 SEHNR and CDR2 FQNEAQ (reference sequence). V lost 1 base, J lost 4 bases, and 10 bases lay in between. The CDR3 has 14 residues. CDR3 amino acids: CASSLVGEATEAFF. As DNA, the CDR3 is TGTGCCAGCAGCTTAGTCGGGGAGGCCACTGAAGCTTTCTTT.

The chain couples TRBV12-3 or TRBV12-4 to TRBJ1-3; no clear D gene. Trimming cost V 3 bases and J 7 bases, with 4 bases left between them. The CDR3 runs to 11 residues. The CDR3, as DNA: TGTGCCAGCAGTTTTGGGAACACCATATATTTT. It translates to CASSFGNTIYF.

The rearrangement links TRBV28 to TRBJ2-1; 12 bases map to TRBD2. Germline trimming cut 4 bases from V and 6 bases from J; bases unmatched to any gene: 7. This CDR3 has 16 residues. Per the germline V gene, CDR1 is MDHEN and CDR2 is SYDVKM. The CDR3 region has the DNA TGTGCCAGCAGTTCCGCCAGACTAGCGGGAGCCAATGAGCAGTTCTTC. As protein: CASSSARLAGANEQFF.

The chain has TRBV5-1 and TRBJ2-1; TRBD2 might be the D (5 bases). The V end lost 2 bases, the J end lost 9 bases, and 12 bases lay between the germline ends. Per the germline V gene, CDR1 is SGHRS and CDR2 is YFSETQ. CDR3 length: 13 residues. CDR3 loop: CASSLTAGGEQFF. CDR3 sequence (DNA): TGCGCCAGCAGCTTAACTGCGGGCGGTGAGCAGTTCTTC.